Each of the 29 T cell receptor beta chains below was sequenced from the same sample in a study of cytomegalovirus exposure and HLA in healthy donors. PCR amplification relied on 60 Vbeta primers (plus 13 Jbeta primers). Clones were read by immunoSEQ multiplex PCR, and TCRdb kept only the in-frame ones, dropping some. The data contain approximately 35,000 clones, around 83% of them singletons. What was sequenced was PBMCs. The receptors were sampled from a woman aged 18-29 years in good health and CMV-seronegative.

The CDR3 DNA reads TGTGCCAGCAGCTTGGACAGGGGATCCACTGAAGCTTTCTTT. Translated, it gives CASSLDRGSTEAFF. The chain uses TRBV11-3 and TRBJ1-1, with 9 nucleotides matching TRBD1. Losses at the gene ends were 3 bases for V and 4 bases for J; bases not matched to a gene: 3. This CDR3 is built from 14 residues. Germline values: CDR1 SGHNT, CDR2 YENEEA.

The chain has TRBV19 and TRBJ2-1, with a possible D match to TRBD2 (5 bases). V shed 2 bases and J shed 6 bases, with 11 bases lying between them. This CDR3 comprises 14 residues. The germline V gene encodes CDR1 LNHDA and CDR2 SQIVND (reference sequence). CDR3 nucleotides: TGTGCCAGTAGTATAAATTTAGAGGGCAATGAGCAGTTCTTC. This codes for CASSINLEGNEQFF.

The rearrangement uses TRBV4-3 and TRBJ1-1; the D is unclear. The V and J ends lost 0 bases and 3 bases respectively, with 11 bases between them. The CDR3 runs 15 residues. Germline V CDR1 and CDR2: LGHNA, YSLEER. CDR3 bases: TGCGCCAGCAGCCAAGAACCCAGGCTCGACACTGAAGCTTTCTTT. Protein product: CASSQEPRLDTEAFF.

The chain couples TRBV7-9 to TRBJ2-3; D is perhaps TRBD2 (5 bases). From germline, CDR1 is SEHNR and CDR2 FQNEAQ (reference sequence). The CDR3 spans 15 residues. V was shortened by 9 bases and J by 4 bases, with 20 bases between the two germline ends. The CDR3 DNA is TGTGCCAGTAAACACTTACTAGTCAGTGCAGATACGCAGTATTTT. Protein product: CASKHLLVSADTQYF.

V and J are TRBV4-2 and TRBJ2-7; 9 positions match TRBD2. Germline CDR1 LGHNA, CDR2 YNFKEQ. The CDR3 is 12 residues long. The CDR3 bases are TGTGCGAGCGGGGGGAGCTCCTACGAGCAGTACTTC. Protein product: CASGGSSYEQYF.

The chain joins TRBV7-2 to TRBJ1-2; possible D gene TRBD1, 5 bases. V was shortened by 1 base and J by 4 bases, with 10 bases between the two germline ends. The CDR3 length is 14 residues. CDR1 is SGHTA and CDR2 is FQGNSA in the germline V gene. CDR3 protein: CASSLGQNSYGYTF. CDR3 nucleotide sequence: TGTGCCAGCAGCTTAGGACAGAACTCCTATGGCTACACCTTC.

The V call is TRBV6-1, the J call TRBJ1-5; D gene unclear. Germline loops: CDR1 MNHNS, CDR2 SASEGT. The CDR3 totals 14 residues. Trimming stripped 8 bases from V and 0 bases from J, with 11 bases between. For the CDR3, the DNA is TGTGCCAGCTCCCTTCAGGTTAGCAATCAGCCCCAGCATTTT. Translating it yields CASSLQVSNQPQHF.

The chain uses TRBV11-3 and TRBJ2-1, with D maybe TRBD1 (5 bases). The V gene lost 3 bases and the J gene lost 8 bases, with 17 bases spanning the gap. Per germline, CDR1 SGHNT and CDR2 YENEEA. The length of the CDR3 is 15 residues. The CDR3 DNA reads as TGTGCCAGCAGCTTTAGTTCAGGGTCTAGGGATGAGCAGTTCTTC. Residues: CASSFSSGSRDEQFF.

The genes are TRBV11-3 and TRBJ2-5; D call uncertain. Trimming stripped 6 bases from V and 3 bases from J, with 11 bases between. Germline V gene sequence: CDR1 SGHNT, CDR2 YENEEA. This CDR3 is 13 amino acids long. CDR3 DNA: TGTGCCAGCAGTCGAAGCAATAAAGAGACCCAGTACTTC. This encodes CASSRSNKETQYF.

This clone appeared a few times. The chain links TRBV7-2 to TRBJ2-2; D is uncertain. Germline CDR1 is SGHTA and CDR2 is FQGNSA. The CDR3 is 14 residues long. The V and J ends lost 5 bases and 1 base respectively, with 8 bases between them. The CDR3 is CASSTYKNTGELFF. The CDR3 nucleotides read TGTGCCAGCAGCACGTACAAGAACACCGGGGAGCTGTTTTTT. The whole variable domain, remainder taken from reference TRBV7-2 and TRBJ2-2, is GAGVSQSPSNKVTEKGKDVELRCDPISGHTALYWYRQSLGQGLEFLIYFQGNSAPDKSGLPSDRFSAERTGGSVSTLTIQRTQQEDSAVYLCASSTYKNTGELFFGEGSRLTVL.

This clone was seen a handful of times. V usage is TRBV15 and J usage is TRBJ1-4; D is unresolved. Germline CDR1 reads LNHNV; CDR2 reads YYDKDF (reference sequence). V dropped 1 base and J dropped 0 bases, with 12 bases sitting between them. The CDR3 has 17 residues. For the CDR3, the DNA is TGTGCCACCAGCAGAGGAGCAGGTGTTACAACTAATGAAAAACTGTTTTTT. Its translation: CATSRGAGVTTNEKLFF.

The chain links TRBV25-1 to TRBJ1-1, with 9 bases matching TRBD1. The germline V gene has CDR1 MGHDK and CDR2 SYGVNS. V shed 2 bases and J 4 bases; nucleotides not matched to a gene: 5. The CDR3 runs 15 residues. The CDR3 reads CASSEKDRGSTEAFF. The CDR3 DNA reads TGTGCCAGCAGTGAAAAGGACAGGGGAAGCACTGAAGCTTTCTTT.

This clone was seen once. This chain connects TRBV28 to TRBJ2-1; tentatively, D is TRBD1 (5 bases). Trimming removed 2 bases at V and 0 bases at J, with 17 bases between. The CDR3 loop spans 18 amino acids. Germline V CDR1 and CDR2: MDHEN, SYDVKM. CDR3 coding DNA: TGTGCCAGCAGTTTAGCAGGGATTATCGGAAGCTCCTACAATGAGCAGTTCTTC. It specifies CASSLAGIIGSSYNEQFF.

This chain joins TRBV28 and TRBJ1-4; possible D gene TRBD1, 6 bases. This CDR3 contains 14 residues. From germline, CDR1 is MDHEN and CDR2 SYDVKM. V was shortened by 5 bases and J by 8 bases, with 15 bases between the two germline ends. This chain's CDR3 is CASSEGTRREKLFF. CDR3 DNA: TGTGCCAGCAGTGAAGGGACACGACGGGAAAAACTGTTTTTT.

As concerns this clone: An end of the junction does not agree with germline; a read error may underlie this. The rearrangement links TRBV6-5 to TRBJ1-5; 9 positions match TRBD1. Germline CDR1 reads MNHEY; CDR2 reads SVGAGI. CDR3 size: 14 residues. The CDR3 region has the DNA TGTGCCAGCAGTTCCGGGACAGGGAATCAGCCCCAGAATTTT. This gives the protein CASSSGTGNQPQNF.

About this clone itself: The junction departs from the called germline gene at one end, perhaps through a read error. J is TRBJ1-2 and V is TRBV5-1, with 9 bases lining up with TRBD1. Germline CDR1 SGHRS, CDR2 YFSETQ. This CDR3 contains 14 residues. CDR3 loop: CASSPRTGEGGYPF. The CDR3 coding sequence is TGCGCCAGCAGCCCCCGGACAGGGGAAGGGGGCTACCCCTTC. Supplemented by reference TRBV5-1 and TRBJ1-2, the full variable domain reads KAGVTQTPRYLIKTRGQQVTLSCSPISGHRSVSWYQQTPGQGLQFLFEYFSETQRNKGNFPGRFSGRQFSNSRSEMNVSTLELGDSALYLCASSPRTGEGGYPFGSGTRLTVV.

The CDR3 DNA sequence: TGTGCCAGCAGCACAGGGAGTGAGCAGTTCTTC. Its protein is CASSTGSEQFF. The V call is TRBV7-2, the J call TRBJ2-1; a weak D match, TRBD1 (6 bases). Trimming removed 5 bases from V and 9 bases from J, with 8 bases in between. The CDR3 is made up of 11 amino acids. Germline V CDR1 and CDR2: SGHTA, FQGNSA.

This clone occurred a few times. The chain has TRBV19 and TRBJ2-1; TRBD1 aligns across 7 bases. Germline loops: CDR1 LNHDA, CDR2 SQIVND (reference sequence). The J segment lost 5 bases and the V segment lost 4 bases, leaving 11 bases of the junction unmatched. The CDR3 spans 16 residues. This CDR3 reads CASSTRQGVVHNEQFF. The CDR3 DNA is TGTGCCAGTAGTACCCGACAGGGTGTAGTACACAATGAGCAGTTCTTC.

The chain has TRBV7-3 and TRBJ2-2, with D maybe TRBD2 (5 bases). Germline CDR1 reads SGHTA; CDR2 reads FQGTGA. CDR3 length equals 15 residues. V dropped 2 bases and J dropped 5 bases, with 12 bases sitting between them. The CDR3 bases are TGTGCCAGCAGCTTATACGCTTCGGGGACCGGGGAGCTGTTTTTT. Translated: CASSLYASGTGELFF.

The chain combines TRBV4-1 with TRBJ2-5; the match to TRBD2 covers 12 bases. The DNA end favors TRBJ2-7, so the J call may be wrong. This CDR3 is 17 amino acids long. In germline, CDR1 is MGHRA, CDR2 YSYEKL. This CDR3 is CASSQDRTSGITYEQYF. The CDR3 region has the DNA TGCGCCAGCAGCCAAGATAGGACTAGCGGGATAACCTACGAGCAGTACTTC.

The chain uses TRBV7-2 and TRBJ2-5; 9 nucleotides line up with TRBD2. The J call is in doubt because the DNA end fits TRBJ2-7 better. The CDR3 length is 15 residues. Germline CDR1 reads SGHTA; CDR2 reads FQGNSA. The CDR3 bases are TGTGCCAGCAGCCTGACTAGCGGACTAACCTACGAGCAGTACTTC. As protein: CASSLTSGLTYEQYF.

This clone has only one observation. The genes are TRBV5-6 and TRBJ1-1; D uncertain. The length of the CDR3 is 15 residues. Germline V gene sequence: CDR1 SGHDT, CDR2 YYEEEE. V lost 0 bases and J 4 bases, leaving 13 bases between the germline ends. CDR3 amino acids: CASSLGPGGSTEAFF. The CDR3 DNA is TGTGCCAGCAGCTTGGGCCCGGGAGGGAGCACTGAAGCTTTCTTT.

The chain links TRBV6-1 to TRBJ1-5, with unresolved D. The CDR3 sequence is 13 residues long. V shed 4 bases and J shed 6 bases, with 10 bases lying between them. The germline CDR1 and CDR2 sequences are MNHNS and SASEGT. The CDR3, as DNA: TGTGCCAGCAGTGGGGTTCGAGGTCAGCCCCAGCATTTT. It yields the protein CASSGVRGQPQHF.

The V and J genes are TRBV5-4 and TRBJ2-6, with D maybe TRBD1 (6 bases). Trimming took 5 bases from V and 0 from J, leaving 12 bases between them. This CDR3 comprises 16 residues. Looked up from germline, CDR1 is SGHNT and CDR2 is YYREEE (reference sequence). The CDR3 here is CASRPEQGSGANVLTF. CDR3 in DNA: TGTGCCAGCAGACCGGAACAGGGCTCTGGGGCCAACGTCCTGACTTTC. Supplemented by reference TRBV5-4 and TRBJ2-6, the full variable domain reads ETGVTQSPTHLIKTRGQQVTLRCSSQSGHNTVSWYQQALGQGPQFIFQYYREEENGRGNFPPRFSGLQFPNYSSELNVNALELDDSALYLCASRPEQGSGANVLTFGAGSRLTVL.

This chain links TRBV7-2 with TRBJ2-7; 11 bases line up with TRBD2. The germline V gene encodes CDR1 SGHTA and CDR2 FQGNSA. The CDR3 sequence is 15 residues long. With 3 bases clipped from V and 3 bases from J, the junction kept 4 bases outside the gene matches. CDR3 region: CASSFSTSGVYEQYF. The CDR3 DNA follows: TGTGCCAGCAGCTTCTCGACTAGCGGGGTCTACGAGCAGTACTTC. The variable domain in full, completed from reference TRBV7-2 and TRBJ2-7, reads GAGVSQSPSNKVTEKGKDVELRCDPISGHTALYWYRQSLGQGLEFLIYFQGNSAPDKSGLPSDRFSAERTGGSVSTLTIQRTQQEDSAVYLCASSFSTSGVYEQYFGPGTRLTVT.

This chain joins TRBV4-2 and TRBJ2-3; D is perhaps TRBD2 (5 bases). Germline V gene lookup returns CDR1 LGHNA and CDR2 YNFKEQ. This CDR3 region has 15 residues. The V end lost 5 bases, the J end lost 0 bases, and 12 bases lay between the germline ends. CDR3 DNA: TGTGCCAGCAGCTCAAACGGGGATAGCACAGATACGCAGTATTTT. It specifies CASSSNGDSTDTQYF.

The chain employs TRBV6-5 and TRBJ2-5, with D possibly matching TRBD1 (5 bases). Deletions cut 0 bases from V and 2 bases from J, with 10 bases between. This CDR3 has 15 amino acids. Germline CDR1 is MNHEY and CDR2 is SVGAGI. This chain's CDR3 is CASSYSNAGQETQYF. CDR3 nucleotide sequence: TGTGCCAGCAGTTACTCGAACGCAGGGCAAGAGACCCAGTACTTC.

V is TRBV29-1 and J is TRBJ2-1; TRBD2 aligns across 9 bases. V lost 5 bases and J lost 9; bases outside the gene matches: 8. The germline CDR1 and CDR2 sequences are SQVTM and ANQGSEA. The CDR3 length is 13 residues. CDR3 in amino acids: CSVKIKREAEQFF. CDR3 in DNA: TGCAGCGTTAAGATAAAGCGGGAGGCTGAGCAGTTCTTC.

This clone has more than one count but fewer than ten. The J gene is TRBJ1-1, the V gene TRBV10-3; 7 nucleotides agree with TRBD1. Trimming took 2 bases from V and 1 from J; bases not matched to a gene: 16. The CDR3 spans 19 residues. The V gene's germline CDR1 is ENHRY and CDR2 SYGVKD. The CDR3 DNA reads as TGTGCCATCAGTGAGGACCCTAGACAGACCGCAGGGGGGAACACTGAAGCTTTCTTT. This sequence encodes CAISEDPRQTAGGNTEAFF.